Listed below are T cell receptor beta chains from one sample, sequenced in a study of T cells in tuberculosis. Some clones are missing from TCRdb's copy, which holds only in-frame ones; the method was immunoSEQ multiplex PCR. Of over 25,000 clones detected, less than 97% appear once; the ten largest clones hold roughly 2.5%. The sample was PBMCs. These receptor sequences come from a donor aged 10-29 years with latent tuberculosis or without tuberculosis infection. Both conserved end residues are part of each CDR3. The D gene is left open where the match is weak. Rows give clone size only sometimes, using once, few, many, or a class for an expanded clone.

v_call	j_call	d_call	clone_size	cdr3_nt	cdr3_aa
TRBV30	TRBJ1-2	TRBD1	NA	TGTGCCTGGAGATGGACAGGAGATCAACTTTATGGCTACACCTTC	CAWRWTGDQLYGYTF
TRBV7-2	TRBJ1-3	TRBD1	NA	TGTGCCAGCAGCCACAGGGACAGTCCTGGAAACACCATATATTTT	CASSHRDSPGNTIYF
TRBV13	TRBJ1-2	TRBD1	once	TGTGCCAGCAGCTTAGGTAGGGGGCGAGGTAATGGCTACACCTTC	CASSLGRGRGNGYTF
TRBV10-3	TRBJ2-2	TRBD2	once	TGTGCCATCAGTCCGGGACTAGCGGAGCGGGTCACCGGGGAGCTGTTTTTT	CAISPGLAERVTGELFF
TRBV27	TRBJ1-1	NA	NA	TGTGCCAGCAGTTTAGTAGGACACAGAAACACTGAAGCTTTCTTT	CASSLVGHRNTEAFF
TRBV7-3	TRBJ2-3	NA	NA	TGTGCCAGCAGTCCTAGGGTAGGCGGGGCGGATACGCAGTATTTT	CASSPRVGGADTQYF
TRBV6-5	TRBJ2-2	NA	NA	TGTGCCAGCAGTTCCCGGGACACCGGGGAGCTGTTTTTT	CASSSRDTGELFF
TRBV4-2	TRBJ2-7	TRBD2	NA	TGTGCCAGCAGCCAAGATGGAGGGACTAGTCCGGAGCAGTACTTC	CASSQDGGTSPEQYF
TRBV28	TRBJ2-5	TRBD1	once	TGTGCCAGCACCCTAAACAGGGGGCGCGAAGAGACCCAGTACTTC	CASTLNRGREETQYF
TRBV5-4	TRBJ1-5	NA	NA	TGTGCCAGCAGCGCGCAGGGCCAGCCCCAGCATTTT	CASSAQGQPQHF
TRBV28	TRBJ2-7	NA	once	TGTGCCAGCAGTTCCCTCTACGAGCAGTACTTC	CASSSLYEQYF
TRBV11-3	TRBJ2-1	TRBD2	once	TGTGCCAGCAGCGTGTCTAGCGGGGAGGATGAGCAGTTCTTC	CASSVSSGEDEQFF
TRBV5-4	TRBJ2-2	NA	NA	TGTGCCAGCAGCTTGTCCCCGGGAGTAGCCGGGGAGCTGTTTTTT	CASSLSPGVAGELFF
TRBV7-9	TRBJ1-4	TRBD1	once	TGTGCCAGCAGCCGCCGGGAGGGACAGTCAAGGGGGAATGAAAAACTGTTTTTT	CASSRREGQSRGNEKLFF
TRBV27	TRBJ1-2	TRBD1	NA	TGTGCCAGCAGTATCACAGGGGGCATAGTGAGTGGCTACACCTTC	CASSITGGIVSGYTF
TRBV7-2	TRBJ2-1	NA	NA	TGTGCCAGCAGCTTAAGTGGGGCTTCCTACAATGAGCAGTTCTTC	CASSLSGASYNEQFF
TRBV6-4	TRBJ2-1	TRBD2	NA	TGTGCCAGCAGTGATTTAGCGGGAGCTAATGAGCAGTTCTTC	CASSDLAGANEQFF
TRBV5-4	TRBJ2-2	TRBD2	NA	TGTGCCAGCAGCTTACTAGCGGGAGGGGTTGACACCGGGGAGCTGTTTTTT	CASSLLAGGVDTGELFF
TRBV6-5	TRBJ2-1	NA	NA	TGTGCCAGCAGTTCCATTAGTCAGGGACTTGGGTTCTTC	CASSSISQGLGFF
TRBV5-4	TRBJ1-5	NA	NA	TGTGCCAGCAGCTTGGGTCCGGGGGAAGGTCAGCCCCAGCATTTT	CASSLGPGEGQPQHF
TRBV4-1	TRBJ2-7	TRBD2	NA	TGCGCCAGCAGCCAAGTTGATCTGACCGGGACTAGCGGGAACGAGCAGTACTTC	CASSQVDLTGTSGNEQYF
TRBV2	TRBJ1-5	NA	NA	TGTGCCAGCAGTGAAGAGGGGCAGGCCCGAAGCCAGCCCCAGCATTTT	CASSEEGQARSQPQHF
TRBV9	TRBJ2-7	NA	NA	TGTGCCAGCAGCGTAAGTAGCGCTACGGAAGAGCAGTACTTC	CASSVSSATEEQYF
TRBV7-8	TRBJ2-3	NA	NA	TGTGCCAGCAGCTTAGCGCGAAGGAGTTACACAGATACGCAGTATTTT	CASSLARRSYTDTQYF
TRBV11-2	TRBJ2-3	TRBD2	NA	TGTGCCAGCAGCTCCGGGACTAGCGGCACAGATACGCAGTATTTT	CASSSGTSGTDTQYF
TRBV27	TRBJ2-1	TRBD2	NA	TGTGCCAGCAGTACCGGGACTAGCTACAATGAGCAGTTCTTC	CASSTGTSYNEQFF
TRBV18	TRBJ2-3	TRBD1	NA	TGTGCCAGCTCGCCGGGACAGACCACAGATACGCAGTATTTT	CASSPGQTTDTQYF
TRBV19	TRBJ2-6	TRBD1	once	TGTGCCAGTACCCGGGACAGGGGGCTAGGTGGGGCCAACGTCCTGACTTTC	CASTRDRGLGGANVLTF
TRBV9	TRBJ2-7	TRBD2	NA	TGTGCCAGCAGCGTAGAACCTCTAGCGGGCCCTGCCTACGAGCAGTACTTC	CASSVEPLAGPAYEQYF
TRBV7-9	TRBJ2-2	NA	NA	TGTGCCAGCAGCTGGCTCATCGGGGTTGGGAACACCGGGGAGCTGTTTTTT	CASSWLIGVGNTGELFF
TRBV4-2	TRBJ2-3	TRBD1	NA	TGTGCCAGCAGCCAAGCGACAGGGGGCATAGATACGCAGTATTTT	CASSQATGGIDTQYF
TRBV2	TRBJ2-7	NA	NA	TGTGCCAGCAGTGAAGTTCCCCTATACGAGCAGTACTTC	CASSEVPLYEQYF
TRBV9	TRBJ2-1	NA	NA	TGTGCCAGCAGCGTAGTCTTTGCCTACAATGAGCAGTTCTTC	CASSVVFAYNEQFF
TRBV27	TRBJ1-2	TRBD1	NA	TGTGCCAGCAGTCTTGGGGCAGGGGGGATCCGTCTCTATGGCTACACCTTC	CASSLGAGGIRLYGYTF
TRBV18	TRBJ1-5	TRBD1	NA	TGTGCCAGCTCAGCCAGGGGGCCCAGCAATCAGCCCCAGCATTTT	CASSARGPSNQPQHF
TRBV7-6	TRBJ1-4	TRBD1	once	TGTGCCAGCAGCCCCAGGGGGCGCGATTCGGAAAAACTGTTTTTT	CASSPRGRDSEKLFF
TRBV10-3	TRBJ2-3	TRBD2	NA	TGTGCCATCAGTGAGTCGATACTAGCGGGGGGTACAGATACGCAGTATTTT	CAISESILAGGTDTQYF
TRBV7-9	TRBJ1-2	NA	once	TGTGCCAGCAGCTCGTTGATCTATACCTATGGCTACACCTTC	CASSSLIYTYGYTF
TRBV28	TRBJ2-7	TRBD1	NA	TGTGCCAGCAGTGTCGGTGGACAGGGGACGCACGAGCAGTACTTC	CASSVGGQGTHEQYF
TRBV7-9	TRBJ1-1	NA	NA	TGTGCCAGCAGCTTATCCCCAGGGCTCGCTGAAGCTTTCTTT	CASSLSPGLAEAFF
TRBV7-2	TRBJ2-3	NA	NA	TGTGCCAGCAGCCGGACCCCCGGGGCAGATACGCAGTATTTT	CASSRTPGADTQYF
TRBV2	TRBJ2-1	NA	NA	TGTGCCAGCAGTGAATATATTAGCGCTCACTCCTACAATGAGCAGTTCTTC	CASSEYISAHSYNEQFF